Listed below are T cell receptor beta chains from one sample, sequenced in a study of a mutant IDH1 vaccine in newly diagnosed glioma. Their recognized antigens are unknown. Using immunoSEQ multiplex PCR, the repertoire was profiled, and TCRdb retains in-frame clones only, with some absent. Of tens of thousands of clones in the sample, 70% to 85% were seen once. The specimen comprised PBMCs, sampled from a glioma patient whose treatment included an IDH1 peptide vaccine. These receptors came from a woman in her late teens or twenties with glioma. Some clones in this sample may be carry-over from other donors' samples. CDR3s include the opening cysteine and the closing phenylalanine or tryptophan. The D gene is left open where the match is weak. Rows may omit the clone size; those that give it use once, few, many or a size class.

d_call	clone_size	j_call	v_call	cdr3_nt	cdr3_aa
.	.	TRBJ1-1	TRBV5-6	TGTGCCAGCAGCTTTGGGCCCATGGTTATGAACACTGAAGCTTTCTTT	CASSFGPMVMNTEAFF
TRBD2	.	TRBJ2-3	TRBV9	TGTGCCAGCGCAGACGCAACCGGGACTAGCGTCATAGATACGCAGTATTTT	CASADATGTSVIDTQYF
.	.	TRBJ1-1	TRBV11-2	TGTGCCAGCAGCTTAGGCTCAGGGGCCACTGAAGCTTTCTTT	CASSLGSGATEAFF
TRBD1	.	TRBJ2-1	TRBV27	TGTGCCAGCAGATTACAGGGGGGCAATGAGCAGTTCTTC	CASRLQGGNEQFF
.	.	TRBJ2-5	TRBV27	TGTGCCAGCAGTTTATTTGCGGGAGAGACCCAGTACTTC	CASSLFAGETQYF
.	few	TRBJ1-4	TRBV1	TGCACCAGCAGCCTCGGACAGTATAATGAAAAACTGTTTTTT	CTSSLGQYNEKLFF
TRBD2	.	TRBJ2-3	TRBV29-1	TGCAGCGTTTCAGGAGCGGGAGTCCATACGCAGTATTTT	CSVSGAGVHTQYF
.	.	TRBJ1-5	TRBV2	TGTGCCAGCAGTGAAGGTCTGGGACCTAATCAGCCCCAGCATTTT	CASSEGLGPNQPQHF
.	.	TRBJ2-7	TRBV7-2	TGTGCCAGCAGCTCCCCGAGTCCCTACGAGCAGTACTTC	CASSSPSPYEQYF
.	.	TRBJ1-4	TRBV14	TGTGCCAGCAGCCAAGGGGCGAGGGTTTGGGAAAAACTGTTTTTT	CASSQGARVWEKLFF
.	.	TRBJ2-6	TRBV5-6	TGTGCCAGCAGCTTTCAGGGCCGCTCTGGGGCCAACGTCCTGACTTTC	CASSFQGRSGANVLTF